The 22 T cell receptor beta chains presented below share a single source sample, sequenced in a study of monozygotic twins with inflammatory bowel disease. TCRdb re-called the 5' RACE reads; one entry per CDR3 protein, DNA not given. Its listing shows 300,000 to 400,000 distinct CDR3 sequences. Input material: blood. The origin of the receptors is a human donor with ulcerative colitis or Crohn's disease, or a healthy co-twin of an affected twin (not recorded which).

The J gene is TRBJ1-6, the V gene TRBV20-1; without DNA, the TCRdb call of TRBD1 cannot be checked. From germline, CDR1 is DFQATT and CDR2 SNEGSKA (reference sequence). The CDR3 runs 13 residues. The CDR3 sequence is CSARVGRYSPLHF.

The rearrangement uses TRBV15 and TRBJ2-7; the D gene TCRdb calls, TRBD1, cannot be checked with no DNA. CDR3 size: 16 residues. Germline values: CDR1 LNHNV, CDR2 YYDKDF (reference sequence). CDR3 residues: CATSNLNRGRIYEQYF. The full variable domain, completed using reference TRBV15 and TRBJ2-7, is DAMVIQNPRYQVTQFGKPVTLSCSQTLNHNVMYWYQQKSSQAPKLLFHYYDKDFNNEADTPDNFQSRRPNTSFCFLDIRSPGLGDTAMYLCATSNLNRGRIYEQYFGPGTRLTVT.

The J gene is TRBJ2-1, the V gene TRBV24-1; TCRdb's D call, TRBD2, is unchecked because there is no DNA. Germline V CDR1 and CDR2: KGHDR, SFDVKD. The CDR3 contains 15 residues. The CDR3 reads CATSDLRGTDNEQFF.

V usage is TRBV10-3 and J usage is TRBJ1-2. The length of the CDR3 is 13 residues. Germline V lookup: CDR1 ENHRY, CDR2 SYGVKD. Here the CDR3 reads CAISEGVNYGYTF.

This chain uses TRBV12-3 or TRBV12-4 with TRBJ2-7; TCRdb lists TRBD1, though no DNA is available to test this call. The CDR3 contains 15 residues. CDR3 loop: CASSPAGTGVYEQYF.

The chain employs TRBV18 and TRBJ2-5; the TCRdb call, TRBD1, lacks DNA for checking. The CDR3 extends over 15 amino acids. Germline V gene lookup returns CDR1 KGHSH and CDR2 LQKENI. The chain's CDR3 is CASSPVPGALETQYF.

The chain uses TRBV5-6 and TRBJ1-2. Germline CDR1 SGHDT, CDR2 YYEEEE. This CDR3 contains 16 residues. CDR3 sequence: CASSLYWIGFNYGYTF.

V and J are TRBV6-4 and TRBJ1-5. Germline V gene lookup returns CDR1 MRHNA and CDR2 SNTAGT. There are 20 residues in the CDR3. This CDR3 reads CASSEPFHIGVGSTRQPQHF.

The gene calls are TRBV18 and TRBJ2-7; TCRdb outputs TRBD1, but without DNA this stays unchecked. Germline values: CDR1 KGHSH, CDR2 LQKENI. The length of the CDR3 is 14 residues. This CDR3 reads CASSPARVSGEQYF.

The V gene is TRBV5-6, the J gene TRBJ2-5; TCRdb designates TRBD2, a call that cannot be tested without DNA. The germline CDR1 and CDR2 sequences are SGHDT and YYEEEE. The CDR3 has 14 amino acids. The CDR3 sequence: CASSHGTSWETQYF.

The CDR3 here is CASSYDRGATDTQYF. The rearrangement uses TRBV6-5 and TRBJ2-3. This CDR3 comprises 15 residues. From germline, CDR1 is MNHEY and CDR2 SVGAGI.

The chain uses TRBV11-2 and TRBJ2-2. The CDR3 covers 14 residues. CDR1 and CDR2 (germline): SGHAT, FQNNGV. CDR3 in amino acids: CASSLVKEPGELFF.

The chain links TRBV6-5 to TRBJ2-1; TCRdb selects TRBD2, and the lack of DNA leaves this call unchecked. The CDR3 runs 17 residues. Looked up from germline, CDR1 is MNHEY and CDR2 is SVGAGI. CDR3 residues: CASSYSRGLAVLNEQFF.

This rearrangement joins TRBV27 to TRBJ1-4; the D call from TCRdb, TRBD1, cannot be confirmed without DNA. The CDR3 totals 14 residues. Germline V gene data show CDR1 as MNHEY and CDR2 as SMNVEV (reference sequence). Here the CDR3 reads CASRGTGGGEKLFF.

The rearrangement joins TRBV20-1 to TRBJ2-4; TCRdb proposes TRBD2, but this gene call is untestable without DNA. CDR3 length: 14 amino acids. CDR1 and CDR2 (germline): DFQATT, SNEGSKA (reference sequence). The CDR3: CSGPPLAGENIQYF.

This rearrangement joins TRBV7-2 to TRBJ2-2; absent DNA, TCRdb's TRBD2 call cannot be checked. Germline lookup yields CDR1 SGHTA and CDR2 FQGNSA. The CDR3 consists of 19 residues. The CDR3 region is CASSLALDSERPRVGELFF. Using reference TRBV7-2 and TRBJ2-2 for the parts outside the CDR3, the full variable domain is GAGVSQSPSNKVTEKGKDVELRCDPISGHTALYWYRQSLGQGLEFLIYFQGNSAPDKSGLPSDRFSAERTGGSVSTLTIQRTQQEDSAVYLCASSLALDSERPRVGELFFGEGSRLTVL.

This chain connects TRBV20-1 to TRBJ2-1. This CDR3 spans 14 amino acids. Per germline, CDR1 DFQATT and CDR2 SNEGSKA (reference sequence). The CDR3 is CSARDGLRLIEQFF.

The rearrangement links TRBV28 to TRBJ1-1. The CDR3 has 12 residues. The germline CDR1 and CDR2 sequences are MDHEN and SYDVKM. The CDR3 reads CASSLFVSEAFF. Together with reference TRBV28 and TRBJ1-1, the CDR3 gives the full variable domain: DVKVTQSSRYLVKRTGEKVFLECVQDMDHENMFWYRQDPGLGLRLIYFSYDVKMKEKGDIPEGYSVSREKKERFSLILESASTNQTSMYLCASSLFVSEAFFGQGTRLTVV.

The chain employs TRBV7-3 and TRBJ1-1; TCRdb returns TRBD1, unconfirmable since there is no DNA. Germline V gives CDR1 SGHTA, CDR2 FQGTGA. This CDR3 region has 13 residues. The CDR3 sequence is CASSSTASGEAFF.

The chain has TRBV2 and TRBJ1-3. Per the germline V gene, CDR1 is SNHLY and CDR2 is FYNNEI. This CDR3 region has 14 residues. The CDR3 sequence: CASSAAGSGNTIYF.

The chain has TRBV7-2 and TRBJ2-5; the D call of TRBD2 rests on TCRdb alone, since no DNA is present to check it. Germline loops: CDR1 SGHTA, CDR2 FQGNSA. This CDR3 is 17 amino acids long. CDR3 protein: CASSLVGLAGGGETQYF.

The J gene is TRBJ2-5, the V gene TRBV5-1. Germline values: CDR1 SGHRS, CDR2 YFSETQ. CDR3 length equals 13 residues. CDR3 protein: CASSLWNKETQYF.